This TCR beta chain was captured in a study of cytomegalovirus exposure and HLA in healthy donors. The PCR made use of 60 Vbeta and 13 Jbeta primers. TCRdb's table, derived via immunoSEQ multiplex PCR, lists solely in-frame clones and lacks some. This table holds 100,000 to 150,000 clones, about four fifths found once. The clonotype originates from a man aged 25 to 40 in good health and CMV-seronegative. The sample comprised PBMCs.

CDR3: CASSIWQGGPGELFF. In DNA form, the CDR3 reads TGTGCCAGTAGTATTTGGCAGGGAGGACCCGGGGAGCTGTTTTTT. The chain recombines TRBV19 with TRBJ2-2; tentatively, D is TRBD2 (6 bases). Germline CDR1 LNHDA, CDR2 SQIVND (reference sequence). This CDR3 is 15 amino acids long. The V gene lost 3 bases and the J gene lost 6 bases, with 14 bases spanning the gap.